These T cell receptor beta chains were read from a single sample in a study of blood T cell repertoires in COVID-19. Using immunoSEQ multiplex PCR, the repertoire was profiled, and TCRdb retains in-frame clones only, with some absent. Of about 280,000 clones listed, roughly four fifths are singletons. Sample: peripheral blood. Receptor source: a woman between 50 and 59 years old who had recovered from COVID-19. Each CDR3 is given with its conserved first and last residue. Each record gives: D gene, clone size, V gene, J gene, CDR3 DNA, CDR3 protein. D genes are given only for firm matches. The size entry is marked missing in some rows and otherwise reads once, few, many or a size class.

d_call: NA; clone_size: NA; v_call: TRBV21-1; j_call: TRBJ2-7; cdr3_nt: TGTGCCAGCACCGAAGGAGGGTTCCACCACGAGCAGTACTTC; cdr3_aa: CASTEGGFHHEQYF
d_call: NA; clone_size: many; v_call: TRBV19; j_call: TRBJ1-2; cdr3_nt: TGTGCCAGTAGTATCTTTGGGAGTTCTAACTATGGCTACACCTTC; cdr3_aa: CASSIFGSSNYGYTF
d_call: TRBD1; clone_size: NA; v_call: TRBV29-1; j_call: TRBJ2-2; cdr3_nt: TGCAGCGTTGAACCCTTTACAGGGGGTCCCGGGGAGCTGTTTTTT; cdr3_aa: CSVEPFTGGPGELFF
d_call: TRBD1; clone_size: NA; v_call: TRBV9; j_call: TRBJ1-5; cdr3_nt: TGTGCCAGCAGCGTAGGGACAGGGGGCTATCTGAATCAGCCCCAGCATTTT; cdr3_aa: CASSVGTGGYLNQPQHF
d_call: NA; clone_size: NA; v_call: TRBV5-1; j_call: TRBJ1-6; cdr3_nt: TGCGCCAGCAGCGTCTCGACCCCTACAGGGTCCACACCCCTCCACTTT; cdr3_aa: CASSVSTPTGSTPLHF
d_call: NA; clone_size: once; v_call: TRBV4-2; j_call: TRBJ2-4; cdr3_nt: TGTGCCAGCAGCCCCTTGTGGGGGGGCCCGGTAAACATTCAGTACTTC; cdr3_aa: CASSPLWGGPVNIQYF
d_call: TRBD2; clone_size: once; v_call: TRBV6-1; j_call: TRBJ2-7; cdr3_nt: TGTGCCAGCAGTGATCCGGGACTAGCGGGGGGCCACCGCTACGAGCAGTACTTC; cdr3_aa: CASSDPGLAGGHRYEQYF
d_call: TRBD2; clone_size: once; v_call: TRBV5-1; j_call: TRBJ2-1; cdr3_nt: TGCGCCAGCAGCACCCGGAGACTAGCGGGAGGAAATGAGCAGTTCTTC; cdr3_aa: CASSTRRLAGGNEQFF
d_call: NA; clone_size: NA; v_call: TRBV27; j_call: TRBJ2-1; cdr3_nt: TGTGCCAGCAGTTTGGTGGCGGGGCGGTTCGGGTATGAGCAGTTCTTC; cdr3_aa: CASSLVAGRFGYEQFF
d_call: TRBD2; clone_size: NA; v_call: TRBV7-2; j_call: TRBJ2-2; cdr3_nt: TGTGCCAGCAGCCCAAGAAGGACTAGCGGGGAGCTGTTTTTT; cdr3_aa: CASSPRRTSGELFF
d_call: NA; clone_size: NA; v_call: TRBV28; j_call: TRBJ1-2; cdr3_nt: TGTGCCAGCAGAGTACAGGGAATCTATGGCTACACCTTC; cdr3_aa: CASRVQGIYGYTF
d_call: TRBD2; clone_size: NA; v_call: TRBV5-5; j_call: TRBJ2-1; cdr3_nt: TGTGCCAGCAGCTTGCCCCCTGGACTAGCGGGGGAGGATGAGCAGTTCTTC; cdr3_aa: CASSLPPGLAGEDEQFF
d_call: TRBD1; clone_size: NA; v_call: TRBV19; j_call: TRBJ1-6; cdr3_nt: TGTGGAGTACGGCAGGGGGTAGGATCACCCCTCCACTTT; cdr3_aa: CGVRQGVGSPLHF
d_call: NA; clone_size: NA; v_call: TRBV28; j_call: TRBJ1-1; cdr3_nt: TGTGCCAGCAGTTTAACAGGGTTTTCGACCACTGAAGCTTTCTTT; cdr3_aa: CASSLTGFSTTEAFF
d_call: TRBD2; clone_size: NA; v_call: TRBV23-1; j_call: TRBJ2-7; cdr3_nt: TGCGCCAGTATACCTCGTCCTAGCGGGGGGGACTACGAGCAGTACTTC; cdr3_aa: CASIPRPSGGDYEQYF
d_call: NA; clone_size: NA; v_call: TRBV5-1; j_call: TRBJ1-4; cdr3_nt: TGCGCCAGCGGCTACCGGGGTGCAACTAATGAAAAACTGTTTTTT; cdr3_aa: CASGYRGATNEKLFF
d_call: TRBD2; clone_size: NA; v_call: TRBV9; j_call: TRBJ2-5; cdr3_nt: TGTGCCAGCAGCTTCAGACCGACTAGCGGGAGGCTGGAGACCCAGTACTTC; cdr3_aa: CASSFRPTSGRLETQYF
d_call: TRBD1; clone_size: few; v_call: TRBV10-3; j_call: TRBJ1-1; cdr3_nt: TGTGCCATCAGTGAGCGAACACAGGGGGACACTGAAGCTTTCTTT; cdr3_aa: CAISERTQGDTEAFF
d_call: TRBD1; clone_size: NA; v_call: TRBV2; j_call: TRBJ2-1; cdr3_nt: TGTGCCAGCAGTAGAGAAACCGGGACAGTCTCCATCAATGAGCAGTTCTTC; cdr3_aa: CASSRETGTVSINEQFF
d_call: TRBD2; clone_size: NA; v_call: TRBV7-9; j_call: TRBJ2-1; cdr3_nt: TGTGCCAGCAGCTTTACTAGCGGGTCAACCTACAATGAGCAGTTCTTC; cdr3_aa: CASSFTSGSTYNEQFF
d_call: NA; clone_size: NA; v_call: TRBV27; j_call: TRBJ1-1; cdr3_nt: TGTGCCAGCACTTGGGCCGGTGAAGCTTTCTTT; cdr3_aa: CASTWAGEAFF
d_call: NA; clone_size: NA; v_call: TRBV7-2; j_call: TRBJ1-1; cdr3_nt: TGTGCCAGCAGCCCCCTGGTGGGGAGTGGCACTGAAGCTTTCTTT; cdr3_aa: CASSPLVGSGTEAFF
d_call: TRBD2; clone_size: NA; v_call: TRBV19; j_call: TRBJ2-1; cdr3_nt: TGTGCCAGTAGTATCGGGCTAGCGGGGGGATTCTCCTACAATGAGCAGTTCTTC; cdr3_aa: CASSIGLAGGFSYNEQFF
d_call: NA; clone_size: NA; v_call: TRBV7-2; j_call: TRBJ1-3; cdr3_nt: TGTGCCAGCAGCTTAGCGCCGGGGACTGGAAACACCATATATTTT; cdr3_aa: CASSLAPGTGNTIYF
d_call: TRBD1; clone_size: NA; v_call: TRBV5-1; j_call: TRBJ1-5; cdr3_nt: TGCGCCAGCAGCGATGGGACAGCCAATCAGCCCCAGCATTTT; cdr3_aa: CASSDGTANQPQHF
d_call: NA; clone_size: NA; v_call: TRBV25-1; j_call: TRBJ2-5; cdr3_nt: TGTGCCAGCAGTGAATCCTCCGGGGTTGTTTCCGAGACCCAGTACTTC; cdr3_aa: CASSESSGVVSETQYF